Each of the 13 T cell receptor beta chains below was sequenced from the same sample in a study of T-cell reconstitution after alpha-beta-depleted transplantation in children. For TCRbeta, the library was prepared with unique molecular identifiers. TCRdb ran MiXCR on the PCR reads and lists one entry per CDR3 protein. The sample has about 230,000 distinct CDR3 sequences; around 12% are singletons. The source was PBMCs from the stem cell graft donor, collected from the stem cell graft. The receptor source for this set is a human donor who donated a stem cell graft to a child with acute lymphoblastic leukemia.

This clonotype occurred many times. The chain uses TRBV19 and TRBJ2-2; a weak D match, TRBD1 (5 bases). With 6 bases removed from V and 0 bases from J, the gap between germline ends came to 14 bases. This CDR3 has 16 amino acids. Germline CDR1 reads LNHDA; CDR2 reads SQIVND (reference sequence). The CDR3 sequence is CASRAAGFSNTGELFF. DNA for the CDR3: TGTGCCAGTAGGGCGGCAGGGTTTTCGAACACCGGGGAGCTGTTTTTT.

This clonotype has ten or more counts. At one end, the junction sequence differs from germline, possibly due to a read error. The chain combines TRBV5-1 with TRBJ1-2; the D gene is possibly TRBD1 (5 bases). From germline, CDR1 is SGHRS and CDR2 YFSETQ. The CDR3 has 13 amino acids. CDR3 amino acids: CASSGAGPPIYIF. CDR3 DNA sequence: TGCGCCAGCAGCGGGGCCGGTCCCCCAATTTACATCTTC. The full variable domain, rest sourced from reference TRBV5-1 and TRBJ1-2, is KAGVTQTPRYLIKTRGQQVTLSCSPISGHRSVSWYQQTPGQGLQFLFEYFSETQRNKGNFPGRFSGRQFSNSRSEMNVSTLELGDSALYLCASSGAGPPIYIFGSGTRLTVV.

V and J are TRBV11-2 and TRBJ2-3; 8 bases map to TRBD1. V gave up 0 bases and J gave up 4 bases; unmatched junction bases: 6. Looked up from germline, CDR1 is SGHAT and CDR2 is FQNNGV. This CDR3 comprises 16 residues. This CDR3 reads CASSLDGRGRADTQYF. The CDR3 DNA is TGTGCCAGCAGCTTAGACGGCAGGGGGCGTGCAGATACGCAGTATTTT.

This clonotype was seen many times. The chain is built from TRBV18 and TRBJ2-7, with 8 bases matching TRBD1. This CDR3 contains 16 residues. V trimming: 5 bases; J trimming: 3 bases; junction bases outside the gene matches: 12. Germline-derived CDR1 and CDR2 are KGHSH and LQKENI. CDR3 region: CASSSPSGTGFYEQYF. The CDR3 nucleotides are TGTGCCAGCTCATCGCCCTCCGGGACAGGCTTCTACGAGCAGTACTTC. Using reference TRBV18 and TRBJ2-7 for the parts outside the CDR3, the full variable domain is NAGVMQNPRHLVRRRGQEARLRCSPMKGHSHVYWYRQLPEEGLKFMVYLQKENIIDESGMPKERFSAEFPKEGPSILRIQQVVRGDSAAYFCASSSPSGTGFYEQYFGPGTRLTVT.

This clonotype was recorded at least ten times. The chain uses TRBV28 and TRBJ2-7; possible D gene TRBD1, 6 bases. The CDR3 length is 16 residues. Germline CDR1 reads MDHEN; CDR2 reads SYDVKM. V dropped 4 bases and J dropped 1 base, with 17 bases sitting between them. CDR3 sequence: CASSSTLQGYSYEQYF. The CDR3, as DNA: TGTGCCAGCAGTTCCACCCTACAGGGTTATTCCTACGAGCAGTACTTC.

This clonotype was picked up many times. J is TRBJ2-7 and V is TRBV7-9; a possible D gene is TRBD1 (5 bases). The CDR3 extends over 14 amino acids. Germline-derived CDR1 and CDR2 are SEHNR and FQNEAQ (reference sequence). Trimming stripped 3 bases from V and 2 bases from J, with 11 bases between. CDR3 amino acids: CASSFGADPYEQYF. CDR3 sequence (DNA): TGTGCCAGCAGCTTTGGGGCCGACCCCTACGAGCAGTACTTC.

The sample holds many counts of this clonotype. The DNA for the CDR3 is TGTGCCAGCAGCTTAGCCACGGGGGGATCGAGTACCGGGGAGCTGTTTTTT. Residues: CASSLATGGSSTGELFF. The chain recombines TRBV13 with TRBJ2-2, with 7 bases aligning to TRBD2. The CDR3 is 17 residues long. Trimming at V came to 1 base and at J to 5 bases, leaving 10 bases not matched to a gene. Germline CDR1 PRHDT, CDR2 FYEKMQ (reference sequence).

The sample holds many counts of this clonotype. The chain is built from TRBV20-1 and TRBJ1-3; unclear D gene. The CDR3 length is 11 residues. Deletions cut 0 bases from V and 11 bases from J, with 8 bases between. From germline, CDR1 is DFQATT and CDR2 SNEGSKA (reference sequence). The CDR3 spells CSARDLPAIYF. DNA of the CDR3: TGCAGTGCTAGAGACCTCCCAGCCATATATTTT.

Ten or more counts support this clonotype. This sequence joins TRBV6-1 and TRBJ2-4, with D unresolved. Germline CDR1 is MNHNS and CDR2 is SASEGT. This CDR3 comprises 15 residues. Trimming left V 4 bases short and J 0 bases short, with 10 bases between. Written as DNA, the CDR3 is TGTGCCAGCAGTGGGATGTGGCTAGCCAAAAACATTCAGTACTTC. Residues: CASSGMWLAKNIQYF.

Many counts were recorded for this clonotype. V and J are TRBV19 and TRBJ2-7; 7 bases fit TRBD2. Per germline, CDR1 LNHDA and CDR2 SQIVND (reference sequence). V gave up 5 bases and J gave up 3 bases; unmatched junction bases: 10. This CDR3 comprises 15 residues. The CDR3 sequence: CASSPRGRGSYEQYF. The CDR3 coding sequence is TGTGCCAGTAGTCCCCGGGGCCGCGGGAGCTACGAGCAGTACTTC.

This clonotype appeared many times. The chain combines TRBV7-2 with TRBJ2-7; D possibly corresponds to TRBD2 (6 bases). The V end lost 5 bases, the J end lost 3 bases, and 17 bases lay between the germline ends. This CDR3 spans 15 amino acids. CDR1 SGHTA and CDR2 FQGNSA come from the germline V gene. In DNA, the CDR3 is TGTGCCAGCAGCAACCCGGAGGGCTTTAACTACGAGCAGTACTTC. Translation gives CASSNPEGFNYEQYF.

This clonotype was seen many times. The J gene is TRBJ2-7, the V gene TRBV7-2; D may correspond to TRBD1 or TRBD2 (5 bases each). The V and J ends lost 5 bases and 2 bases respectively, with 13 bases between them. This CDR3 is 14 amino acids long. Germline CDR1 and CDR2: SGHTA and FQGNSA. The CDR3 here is CASSGRDGTYEQYF. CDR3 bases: TGTGCCAGCAGCGGCCGGGACGGTACCTACGAGCAGTACTTC.

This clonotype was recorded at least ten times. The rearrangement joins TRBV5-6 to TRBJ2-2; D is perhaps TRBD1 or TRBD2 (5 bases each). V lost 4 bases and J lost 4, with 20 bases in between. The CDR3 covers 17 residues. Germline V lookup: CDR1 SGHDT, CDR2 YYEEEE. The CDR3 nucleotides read TGTGCCAGCAGCGCGATGCAGGGATCTCGGGGCACCGGGGAGCTGTTTTTT. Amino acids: CASSAMQGSRGTGELFF.